Following are 20 T cell receptor beta chains from one sample sequenced in a study of blood T cell repertoires in COVID-19. The data were produced by immunoSEQ multiplex PCR, yet TCRdb's version contains in-frame clones alone and is incomplete. The sample comprises roughly 15,000 clones, 80% to 90% of which are singletons, and less than 25% rests with the top ten. The sample was peripheral blood. These receptor sequences come from a man older than 75 with active COVID-19.

This chain connects TRBV15 to TRBJ2-5; possibly TRBD2 for D (6 bases). CDR1 and CDR2 from the germline V gene are LNHNV and YYDKDF (reference sequence). Deletions cut 4 bases from V and 6 bases from J, with 21 bases between. The CDR3 consists of 16 residues. The CDR3 sequence: CATSTGVGWVTKTQYF. CDR3 bases: TGTGCCACCAGCACGGGGGTAGGTTGGGTAACAAAGACCCAGTACTTC.

CDR3 amino acids: CASTAGPSRLGELFF. In DNA, the CDR3 is TGTGCCAGTACCGCGGGACCGTCACGACTCGGGGAGCTGTTTTTT. The V call is TRBV19, the J call TRBJ2-2; possibly TRBD2 for D (6 bases). CDR1 is LNHDA and CDR2 is SQIVND in the germline V gene (reference sequence). Between the trimmed V and J ends, which lost 7 bases and 7 bases, there was a span of 19 bases. This CDR3 region has 15 residues. Variable domain in full (rest from reference TRBV19 and TRBJ2-2): DGGITQSPKYLFRKEGQNVTLSCEQNLNHDAMYWYRQDPGQGLRLIYYSQIVNDFQKGDIAEGYSVSREKKESFPLTVTSAQKNPTAFYLCASTAGPSRLGELFFGEGSRLTVL.

This rearrangement joins TRBV15 to TRBJ2-3, with a weak D call TRBD2 (6 bases). V dropped 0 bases and J dropped 2 bases, with 12 bases sitting between them. This CDR3 is 16 amino acids long. Germline V gene lookup returns CDR1 LNHNV and CDR2 YYDKDF (reference sequence). CDR3 nucleotide sequence: TGTGCCACCAGCAGAGATCTCGGGGGTCCCACAGATACGCAGTATTTT. Translated: CATSRDLGGPTDTQYF. Supplemented by reference TRBV15 and TRBJ2-3, the full variable domain reads DAMVIQNPRYQVTQFGKPVTLSCSQTLNHNVMYWYQQKSSQAPKLLFHYYDKDFNNEADTPDNFQSRRPNTSFCFLDIRSPGLGDTAMYLCATSRDLGGPTDTQYFGPGTRLTVL.

V usage is TRBV7-2 and J usage is TRBJ1-4, with 9 nucleotides matching TRBD1. The V segment lost 4 bases and the J segment 2 bases; nucleotides outside the gene matches: 2. The CDR3 is made up of 15 amino acids. Germline-derived CDR1 and CDR2 are SGHTA and FQGNSA. Written as DNA, the CDR3 is TGTGCCAGCAGCTCCACAGGGGGCACTAATGAAAAACTGTTTTTT. It codes for CASSSTGGTNEKLFF.

This chain connects TRBV27 to TRBJ1-6, with 7 positions matching TRBD1. CDR3 size: 15 residues. Looked up from germline, CDR1 is MNHEY and CDR2 is SMNVEV (reference sequence). Losses at the gene ends were 6 bases for V and 7 bases for J; bases not matched to a gene: 9. CDR3 region: CASSTGVRLNSPLHF. The CDR3, as DNA: TGTGCCAGCAGCACAGGGGTTCGGTTAAATTCACCCCTCCACTTT.

The rearrangement uses TRBV7-9 and TRBJ2-7; 14 nucleotides agree with TRBD2. The CDR3 has 18 amino acids. Trimming cost V 3 bases and J 5 bases; bases outside gene matches: 12. From germline, CDR1 is SEHNR and CDR2 FQNEAQ (reference sequence). CDR3 sequence: CASSFGQGLGLAGDEQYF. Written as DNA, the CDR3 is TGTGCCAGCAGCTTCGGGCAGGGTCTGGGACTAGCGGGAGACGAGCAGTACTTC.

The gene calls are TRBV2 and TRBJ1-4; no clear D. V shed 4 bases and J shed 5 bases, with 14 bases lying between them. The CDR3 spans 15 residues. Germline lookup yields CDR1 SNHLY and CDR2 FYNNEI. Here the CDR3 DNA reads TGTGCCAGCAGTGTTCGGCCGGGTGTAAATGAAAAACTGTTTTTT. Translation gives CASSVRPGVNEKLFF.

The gene calls are TRBV11-1 and TRBJ2-1, with TRBD2 identical over 7 bases. The CDR3 consists of 15 residues. Germline V gives CDR1 SGHAT, CDR2 FQDESV (reference sequence). V trimming: 5 bases; J trimming: 4 bases; junction bases outside the gene matches: 8. As DNA, the CDR3 is TGTGCCAGCAGCCCGGGACTATCGGGTTACAATGAGCAGTTCTTC. Residues: CASSPGLSGYNEQFF.

The chain employs TRBV3-1 (or the pseudogene TRBV3-2) and TRBJ2-3, with 7 bases identical to TRBD2. CDR3 size: 13 residues. The V segment lost 5 bases and the J segment 10 bases; nucleotides outside the gene matches: 9. Germline-derived CDR1 and CDR2 are LGHDT and YNNKEL (reference sequence). CDR3 nucleotide sequence: TGTGCCAGCAGCAGAGGAGCGGGGTTCGCGCAGTATTTT. Protein: CASSRGAGFAQYF.

This chain connects TRBV10-1 to TRBJ1-4; 9 positions match TRBD1. V was clipped by 6 bases and J by 8 bases; unmatched bases: 19. The CDR3 is 18 amino acids. Germline V gene lookup returns CDR1 WNHNN and CDR2 SYGVQD (reference sequence). CDR3 amino acids: CASRRGRDRAPRPEKLFF. In DNA form, the CDR3 reads TGCGCCAGCAGGAGGGGGCGGGACAGGGCCCCCCGCCCCGAAAAACTGTTTTTT.

This sequence joins TRBV7-2 and TRBJ2-2; 7 bases map to TRBD1. This CDR3 spans 14 amino acids. V lost 5 bases to trimming and J lost 4 bases; unmatched junction nucleotides: 4. CDR1 and CDR2 from the germline V gene are SGHTA and FQGNSA. The CDR3 bases are TGTGCCAGCAGCAATCAGGGGGTCACCGGGGAGCTGTTTTTT. Amino acids: CASSNQGVTGELFF.

V and J are TRBV7-2 and TRBJ2-7; tentative D call: TRBD2 (5 bases). This CDR3 contains 15 residues. Germline V gives CDR1 SGHTA, CDR2 FQGNSA. Trimming removed 1 base at V and 3 bases at J, with 13 bases between. The CDR3 DNA sequence: TGTGCCAGCAGCTTAGGGGCGGGCAAAATCTACGAGCAGTACTTC. This codes for CASSLGAGKIYEQYF.

This chain uses TRBV5-1 with TRBJ2-5; TRBD2 aligns across 10 bases. Unmatched junction bases numbered 4, after V lost 1 base and J lost 1 base. CDR1 and CDR2 (germline): SGHRS, YFSETQ. The CDR3 loop spans 16 amino acids. CDR3 coding DNA: TGCGCCAGCAGCTTGTTCACTAGCGGGGCCCAAGAGACCCAGTACTTC. Its protein is CASSLFTSGAQETQYF.

The gene calls are TRBV18 and TRBJ2-3, with TRBD1 as a possible D gene (5 bases). CDR3 length: 14 residues. Germline CDR1 and CDR2: KGHSH and LQKENI. V dropped 4 bases and J dropped 2 bases, with 10 bases sitting between them. CDR3 nucleotide sequence: TGTGCCAGCTCACGGGGCGGCGACACAGATACGCAGTATTTT. It is translated as CASSRGGDTDTQYF. Complete variable domain (other parts from reference TRBV18 and TRBJ2-3): NAGVMQNPRHLVRRRGQEARLRCSPMKGHSHVYWYRQLPEEGLKFMVYLQKENIIDESGMPKERFSAEFPKEGPSILRIQQVVRGDSAAYFCASSRGGDTDTQYFGPGTRLTVL.

The chain has TRBV18 and TRBJ2-5; 9 nucleotides line up with TRBD1. CDR1 and CDR2 from the germline V gene are KGHSH and LQKENI. There are 14 residues in the CDR3. The trim removed 2 bases at V and 3 bases at J, leaving 1 base unmatched. This chain's CDR3 is CASSPWTGEETQYF. The CDR3 DNA follows: TGTGCCAGCTCACCATGGACAGGGGAAGAGACCCAGTACTTC.

The chain recombines TRBV19 with TRBJ2-1; TRBD2 agrees at 11 bases. Losses at the gene ends were 7 bases for V and 2 bases for J; bases not matched to a gene: 10. The CDR3 totals 17 residues. Germline-derived CDR1 and CDR2 are LNHDA and SQIVND (reference sequence). In DNA form, the CDR3 reads TGTGCCAGTAAAGCGTGGACTAGCGGGCAAACCTACAATGAGCAGTTCTTC. This translates into CASKAWTSGQTYNEQFF.

The rearrangement links TRBV19 to TRBJ1-1; D is uncertain. The germline V and J ends were trimmed by 3 bases and 1 base, with 9 bases remaining between them. The CDR3 is 14 residues long. Germline values: CDR1 LNHDA, CDR2 SQIVND (reference sequence). CDR3 in amino acids: CASSMRVQNTEAFF. For the CDR3, the DNA is TGTGCCAGTAGTATGCGGGTACAGAACACTGAAGCTTTCTTT.

V is TRBV14 and J is TRBJ1-1; tentatively, D is TRBD1 (5 bases). This CDR3 comprises 12 residues. The V gene's germline CDR1 is SGHDN and CDR2 FVKESK. V was pared by 8 bases and J by 2 bases, with 9 bases between. The CDR3 loop is CASGQTNTEAFF. The CDR3 nucleotides are TGTGCCAGCGGACAAACAAACACTGAAGCTTTCTTT.

This clone was found once. Here the CDR3 DNA reads TGTGCCAGTAGTAAGAGCGGGCAGGGGGCGGAAGCTTTCTTT. Its translation: CASSKSGQGAEAFF. The rearrangement uses TRBV19 and TRBJ1-1; TRBD1 agrees at 8 bases. The CDR3 has 14 residues. Germline loops: CDR1 LNHDA, CDR2 SQIVND (reference sequence). V lost 4 bases, J lost 8 bases, and 9 bases stayed unmatched.

The chain joins TRBV28 to TRBJ1-2; D unresolved. V was clipped by 6 bases and J by 5 bases, with 7 bases between them. The CDR3 runs to 11 residues. Germline CDR1 and CDR2: MDHEN and SYDVKM. In nucleotides, the CDR3 is TGTGCCAGCAGCTTCGGGTATGGCTACACCTTC. It is translated as CASSFGYGYTF.